A single sample gave rise to the 5 T cell receptor beta chains below, sequenced in a study of human T cells and chemical hapten exposure. The time point: healthy volunteer bleed at 6 weeks. Researchers extracted total RNA from unfractionated whole blood. In TCRdb, the RACE reads were re-called with MiXCR into one record per CDR3 protein. The sample includes 35,000 to 50,000 distinct CDR3 sequences, 3% to 4% of them seen just once. Sequenced material: whole blood. These receptors came from a human donor in good health. Some clones in this sample may be carry-over from other donors' samples.

V usage is TRBV7-2 and J usage is TRBJ2-7; D unresolved. Trimming took 0 bases from V and 9 from J, leaving 12 bases between them. This CDR3 has 13 residues. Looked up from germline, CDR1 is SGHTA and CDR2 is FQGNSA. The CDR3 loop reads CASSLAPAAWQYF. The CDR3 DNA sequence: TGTGCCAGCAGCTTAGCGCCGGCTGCTTGGCAGTACTTC.

This clonotype has just a few counts. V is TRBV3-1 and J is TRBJ1-5, with TRBD1 identical over 7 bases. CDR1 is LGHDT, CDR2 YNNKEL, per germline (reference sequence). The CDR3 extends over 15 amino acids. After removal of 3 bases from V and 0 bases from J, the junction contained 2 bases not matched to a gene. CDR3 nucleotide sequence: TGTGCCAGCAGCCAGGGACAGATTAGCAATCAGCCCCAGCATTTT. Its translation: CASSQGQISNQPQHF.

The rearrangement uses TRBV20-1 and TRBJ2-3; 7 nucleotides agree with TRBD2. The CDR3 length is 17 residues. V dropped 6 bases and J dropped 0; count of bases not matched to a gene: 15. Per the germline V gene, CDR1 is DFQATT and CDR2 is SNEGSKA (reference sequence). CDR3: CSAGWAGASSSTDTQYF. The CDR3 region has the DNA TGCAGTGCAGGTTGGGCGGGAGCCTCCTCTAGCACAGATACGCAGTATTTT.

This clonotype came up many times. The rearrangement uses TRBV10-2 and TRBJ2-7, with D tentatively TRBD2 (6 bases). The germline V gene encodes CDR1 WSHSY and CDR2 SAAADI. The ends were cut back, 10 bases at V and 0 bases at J, with 10 bases in the middle. The CDR3 has 12 amino acids. CDR3 residues: CATRDSSYEQYF. CDR3 bases: TGCGCCACCCGGGACTCCTCCTACGAGCAGTACTTC.

In its sample, this clonotype was seen many times. CDR3 bases: TGTGCCAGCCCCGGACTTACTAGCACAGATACGCAGTATTTT. Translating it yields CASPGLTSTDTQYF. V is TRBV6-1 and J is TRBJ2-3; D may be TRBD2 (5 bases). This CDR3 comprises 14 residues. The V gene's germline CDR1 is MNHNS and CDR2 SASEGT. The V gene lost 8 bases and the J gene lost 0 bases, with 12 bases spanning the gap.